This TCR beta chain was documented in a study of cytomegalovirus exposure and HLA in healthy donors. CDR3 length: 15 amino acids. The V gene's germline CDR1 is LNHDA and CDR2 SQIVND (reference sequence). V lost 1 base and J lost 3; bases outside the gene matches: 3. The PCR made use of 60 Vbeta and 13 Jbeta primers. Profiling relied on immunoSEQ multiplex PCR, and the TCRdb table lists in-frame clones only, not all of them. The sample consists of 130,000 to 150,000 clones, 80% to 85% of them appearing once. The source of this sequence is a woman in her twenties or thirties in good health and CMV-seronegative. The sequenced sample was PBMCs. V and J are TRBV19 and TRBJ2-3; TRBD2 matches 8 bases. CDR3 region: CASSIGQRETDTQYF. DNA of the CDR3: TGTGCCAGTAGTATAGGGCAGCGGGAGACAGATACGCAGTATTTT.